The subject of this entry is one TCR beta chain. Its antigen is not yet known. One base away there is no much larger clone; base qualities are not given. CDR1 SGHKS and CDR2 YYEKEE were looked up in the germline V gene (reference sequence). Spanning cysteine to phenylalanine, the CDR3 consists of 17 amino acids. Only CDR3 DNA remains: 51 bases, in frame from the first base. Ends trimmed: V by 0 bases, J by 4 bases; bases unmatched to a gene: 11. In the ophthalmopathy patients, disease was moderately to severely active, with a Clinical Activity Score of 3 or more, a NOSPECS grade of 4 or more, and a duration of less than 3 months. Patients with uncontrolled infections, other autoimmune diseases, pregnancy or lactation were excluded. Diagnoses were established on the basis of clinical symptoms, serum thyroxine and TRAb, thyroid ultrasound, and orbital computed tomography. Ficoll-Paque density gradient centrifugation was used to isolate PBMCs from about 9.4 ml of fresh peripheral blood. Total RNA was extracted using Trizol reagent, and RNA quality was assessed on an Agilent 2100 Bioanalyzer.

The data derive from a study of T cells in Graves' hyperthyroidism and ophthalmopathy (dated by TCRdb to 2018 to 2020). In the study overall: Peripheral blood samples were taken at initial diagnosis, before any treatment was given. TCR V-J signatures able to tell the groups apart were searched for in a discovery cohort of 95 to 100 patients, of whom over 40 had Graves' ophthalmopathy and about 60 had stable Graves' hyperthyroidism. Whether ophthalmopathy could be predicted prospectively was tested in an independent validation cohort made up of about 18 hyperthyroidism patients plus 17 patients who later progressed to ophthalmopathy. The 75 to 100 discovery patients were randomly split 7:3 into training and test sets. The study also compared thyroid tissue and blood T-cell repertoires from more than 5 Graves' hyperthyroidism patients. After blood sampling, hyperthyroidism patients were treated with methimazole at a starting dose of 30 mg daily, and ophthalmopathy patients were treated with high-dose intravenous methylprednisolone. According to the paper, TCR Vbeta CDR3 sequencing was carried out on approximately 140 peripheral blood samples, which came from some 41 ophthalmopathy, 80 or so hyperthyroidism and approximately 17 progressor patients. Overall study results and their limits: A 13 V-J signature model separated ophthalmopathy from stable hyperthyroidism, with around 90% sensitivity and 81.08% specificity in cross-validation and 80%/75% in testing. Most expanded thyroid clonotypes (frequency above 0.001) were also detected in blood, a finding suggesting that blood repertoires may reflect thyroid immune responses. Sample size was not statistically predetermined, and blinding of investigators to group allocation was not performed. In validation, the model predicted progression to ophthalmopathy with 55% to 71% sensitivity and 72% to 75% specificity, a median of around 6.6 months before onset.

The TCR beta CDR3 regions were amplified from RNA transcripts. For the first round of RT-PCR on the TCR CDR3, the HTBI primer set was used together with the Qiagen OneStep RT-PCR kit. Libraries were constructed in a second round of multiplex PCR, after which size selection and purification were performed. Libraries were sequenced paired-end with 100 bp reads on an Illumina HiSeq2000. As for the authors' bioinformatics: SOAPnuke was used to process the raw data, with reads discarded if the reads contained adapters or uncalled bases, had a mean Phred below 15, or lacked an exact constant-primer or identifier match. High-quality paired reads were merged using COPE v1.2.5, and each unique nucleotide sequence was defined as a clonotype. MiTCR v1.1 was used to align the clonotypes against IMGT TRBV, TRBD and TRBJ reference segments. Analysis was restricted to V-J combinations with a frequency above 0.0001, which covered approximately 99% of repertoires. The TCS score was defined as F50 (clonal expansion) divided by E x V (chaos), with BLOSUM62-based TCRdist calculated between CDR3 peptides within each V-J. Welch's t-statistics and random forest reduced roughly 530 V-J features to fewer than 15, which were used in a naive Bayes classifier (R e1071). The public reads were reprocessed in TCRdb via fastp at Q25 and MiXCR, keeping in-frame beta chains. Every entry covers one CDR3 protein and lists the most common genes and DNA from its rows. None of the V and J calls come from the authors' own analysis; TCRdb made them. This sample is represented by 300,000 to 500,000 distinct CDR3 sequences; around 15% of them were singletons. 28% of the sample belongs to the ten largest clones.

This clonotype originated in a man aged 50 to 60 with Graves' ophthalmopathy. The sample comprised blood. Here the chain combines TRBV5-5 and TRBJ2-5; 8 central bases correspond to TRBD2. The CDR3 protein is CASSLAETGGLGETQYF. The DNA sequence is given as TGTGCCAGCAGCTTGGCCGAAACGGGAGGGCTCGGAGAGACCCAGTACTTC.